Given below is one T cell receptor (beta chain) in context. These data come from a study of blood T cell repertoires in COVID-19. The overall study: Researchers got acute and convalescent COVID-19 samples from the United States, Italy and Spain. The analysed material was cDNA or gDNA that came from T cells, B-cell-depleted T cells, or PBMCs.

Source study methods: Scientists estimated how many nucleated cells there were by amplifying reference gene primers. Libraries were prepared by immunoSEQ multiplex PCR; TCRdb keeps only in-frame clonotypes and omits some of them. D and trimming were read from the DNA, whereas the V and J calls and clone size are those reported in that table. Of 45,000 to 60,000 clones in the sample, approximately 84% were seen once. With 3 bases removed from V and 3 bases from J, the gap between germline ends came to 19 bases. Germline-derived CDR1 and CDR2 are LNHDA and SQIVND (reference sequence). The CDR3 has 17 amino acids.

This TCR came from a man aged 50 to 60 with acute or convalescent COVID-19. J is TRBJ2-3 and V is TRBV19; TRBD1 is a possible D gene (7 bases). Input material: peripheral blood. DNA of the CDR3: TGTGCCAGTAGTATTAGAGGATGGAGGGGGCCTACAGATACGCAGTATTTT. Encoded protein: CASSIRGWRGPTDTQYF.